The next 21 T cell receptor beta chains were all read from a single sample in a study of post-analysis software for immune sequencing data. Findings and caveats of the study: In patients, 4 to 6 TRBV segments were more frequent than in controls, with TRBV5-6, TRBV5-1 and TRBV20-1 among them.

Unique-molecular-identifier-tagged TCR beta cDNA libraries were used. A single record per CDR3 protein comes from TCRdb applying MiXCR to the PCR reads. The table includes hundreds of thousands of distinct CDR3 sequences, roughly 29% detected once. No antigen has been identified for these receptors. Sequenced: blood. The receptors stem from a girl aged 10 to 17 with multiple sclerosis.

The CDR3 bases are TGCGCCAGCAGCCAAGACGGAGGGAGGGTCTACAATGAGCAGTTCTTC. Its translation is CASSQDGGRVYNEQFF. This chain joins TRBV4-3 and TRBJ2-1; 7 bases agree with TRBD2. CDR3 length: 16 residues. Trimming cost V 0 bases and J 3 bases; bases outside gene matches: 5. CDR1 LGHNA and CDR2 YSLEER come from the germline V gene.

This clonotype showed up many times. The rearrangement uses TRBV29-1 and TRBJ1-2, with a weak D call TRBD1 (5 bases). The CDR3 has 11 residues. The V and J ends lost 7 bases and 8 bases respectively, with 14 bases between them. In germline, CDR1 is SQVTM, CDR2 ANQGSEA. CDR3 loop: CSGRDRQGYTF. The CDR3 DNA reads TGCAGCGGCCGGGACCGCCAGGGCTACACCTTC. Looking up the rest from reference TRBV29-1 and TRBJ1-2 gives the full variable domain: SAVISQKPSRDICQRGTSLTIQCQVDSQVTMMFWYRQQPGQSLTLIATANQGSEATYESGFVIDKFPISRPNLTFSTLTVSNMSPEDSSIYLCSGRDRQGYTFGSGTRLTVV.

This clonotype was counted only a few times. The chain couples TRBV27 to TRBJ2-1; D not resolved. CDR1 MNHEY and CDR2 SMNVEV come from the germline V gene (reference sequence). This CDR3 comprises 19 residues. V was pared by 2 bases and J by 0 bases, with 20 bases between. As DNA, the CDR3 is TGTGCCAGCAGTTTACTGGCGGAAAGAGTACCCAGCTCCTACAATGAGCAGTTCTTC. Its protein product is CASSLLAERVPSSYNEQFF.

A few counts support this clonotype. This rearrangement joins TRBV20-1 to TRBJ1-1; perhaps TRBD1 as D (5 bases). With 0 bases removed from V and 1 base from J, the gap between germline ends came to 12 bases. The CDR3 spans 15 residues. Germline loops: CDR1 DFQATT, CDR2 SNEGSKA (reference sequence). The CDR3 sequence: CSARDRGLPNTEAFF. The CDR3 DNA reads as TGCAGTGCTAGAGATCGGGGACTCCCGAACACTGAAGCTTTCTTT.

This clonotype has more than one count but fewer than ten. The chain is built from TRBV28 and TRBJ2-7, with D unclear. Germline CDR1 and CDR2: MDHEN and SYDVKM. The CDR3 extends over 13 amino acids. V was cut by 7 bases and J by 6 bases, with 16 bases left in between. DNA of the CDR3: TGTGCCAGCACTGGTTTTGAGGTTGGCGAGCAGTACTTC. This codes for CASTGFEVGEQYF.

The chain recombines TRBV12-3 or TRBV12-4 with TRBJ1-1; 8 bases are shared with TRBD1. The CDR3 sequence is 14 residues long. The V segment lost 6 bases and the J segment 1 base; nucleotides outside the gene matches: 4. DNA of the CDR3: TGTGCCAGCAGCAGGACAGGGCCGAACACTGAAGCTTTCTTT. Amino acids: CASSRTGPNTEAFF.

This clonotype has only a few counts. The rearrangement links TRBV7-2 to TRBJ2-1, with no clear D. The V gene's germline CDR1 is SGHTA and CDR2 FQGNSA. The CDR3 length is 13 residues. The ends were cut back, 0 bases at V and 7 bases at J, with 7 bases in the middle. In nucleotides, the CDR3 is TGTGCCAGCAGCTTAGCTCGGTGGAATGAGCAGTTCTTC. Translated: CASSLARWNEQFF.

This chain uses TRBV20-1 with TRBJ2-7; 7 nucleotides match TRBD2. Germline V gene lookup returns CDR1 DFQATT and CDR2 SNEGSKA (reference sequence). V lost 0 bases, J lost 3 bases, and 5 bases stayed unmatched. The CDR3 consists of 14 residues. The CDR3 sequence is CSARDGGGVYEQYF. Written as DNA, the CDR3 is TGCAGTGCTAGAGATGGGGGGGGGGTCTACGAGCAGTACTTC.

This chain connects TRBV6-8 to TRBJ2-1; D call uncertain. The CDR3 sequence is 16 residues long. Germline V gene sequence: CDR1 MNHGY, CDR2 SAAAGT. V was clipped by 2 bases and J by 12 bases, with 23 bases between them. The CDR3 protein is CASSYTGDSLADGQFF. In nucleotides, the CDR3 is TGTGCCAGCAGTTACACCGGCGACTCCCTTGCAGATGGGCAGTTCTTC.

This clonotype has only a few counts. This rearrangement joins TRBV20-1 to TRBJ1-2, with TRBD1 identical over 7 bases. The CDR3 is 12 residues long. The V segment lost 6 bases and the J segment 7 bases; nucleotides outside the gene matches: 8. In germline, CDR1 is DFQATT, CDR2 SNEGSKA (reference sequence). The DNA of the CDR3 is TGCAGTGCATGGCAGGGGGAGAGTGGCTACACCTTC. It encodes CSAWQGESGYTF.

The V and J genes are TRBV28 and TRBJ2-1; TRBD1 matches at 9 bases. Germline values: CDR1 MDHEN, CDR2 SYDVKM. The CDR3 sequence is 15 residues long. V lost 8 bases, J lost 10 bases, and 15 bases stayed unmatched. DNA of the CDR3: TGTGCCAGCGGATCACCGGGACAGGGAAGTCGGGAGCAGTTCTTC. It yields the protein CASGSPGQGSREQFF.

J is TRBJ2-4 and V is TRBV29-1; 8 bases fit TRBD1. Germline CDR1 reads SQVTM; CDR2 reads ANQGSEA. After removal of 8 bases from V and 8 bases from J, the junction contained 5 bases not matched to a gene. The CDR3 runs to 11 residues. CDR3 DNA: TGCAGCAGCGCACAGGGGGACATTCAGTACTTC. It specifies CSSAQGDIQYF. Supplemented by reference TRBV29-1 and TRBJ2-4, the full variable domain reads SAVISQKPSRDICQRGTSLTIQCQVDSQVTMMFWYRQQPGQSLTLIATANQGSEATYESGFVIDKFPISRPNLTFSTLTVSNMSPEDSSIYLCSSAQGDIQYFGAGTRLSVL.

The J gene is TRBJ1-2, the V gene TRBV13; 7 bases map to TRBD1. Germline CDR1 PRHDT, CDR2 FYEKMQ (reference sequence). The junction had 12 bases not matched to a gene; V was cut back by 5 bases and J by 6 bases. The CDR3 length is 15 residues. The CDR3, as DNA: TGTGCCAGCAGCCCGTGGACAGGCCAGGTGAATGGCTACACCTTC. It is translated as CASSPWTGQVNGYTF.

The CDR3, as DNA: TGCAGTGCTAGGGGGCCAGGGGGCCACAATCAGCCCCAGCATTTT. Translated, it gives CSARGPGGHNQPQHF. This chain connects TRBV20-1 to TRBJ1-5; 8 positions match TRBD1. This CDR3 is built from 15 residues. Trimming cost V 3 bases and J 3 bases; bases outside gene matches: 7. The germline V gene has CDR1 DFQATT and CDR2 SNEGSKA (reference sequence).

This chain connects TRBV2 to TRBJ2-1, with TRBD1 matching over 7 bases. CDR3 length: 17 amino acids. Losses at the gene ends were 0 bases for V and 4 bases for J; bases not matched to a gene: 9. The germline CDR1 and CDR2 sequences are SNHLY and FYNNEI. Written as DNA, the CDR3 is TGTGCCAGCAGTGAAGCGCTTTGGGACAGATTATACAATGAGCAGTTCTTC. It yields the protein CASSEALWDRLYNEQFF.

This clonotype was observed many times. In nucleotides, the CDR3 is TGCAGCGTCCCCAGGACTAGCGGGAGCTCCTACGAGCAGTACTTC. Its protein product is CSVPRTSGSSYEQYF. This rearrangement joins TRBV29-1 to TRBJ2-7, with 13 bases matching TRBD2. The J segment lost 0 bases and the V segment lost 6 bases, leaving 5 bases of the junction unmatched. Germline assignment: CDR1 SQVTM and CDR2 ANQGSEA. This CDR3 has 15 residues.

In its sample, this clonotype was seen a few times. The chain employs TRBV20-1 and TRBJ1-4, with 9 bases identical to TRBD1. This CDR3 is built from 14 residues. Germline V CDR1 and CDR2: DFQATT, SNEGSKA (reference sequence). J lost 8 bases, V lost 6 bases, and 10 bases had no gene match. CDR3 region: CSAGTGGGGEKLFF. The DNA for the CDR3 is TGCAGTGCAGGAACAGGGGGCGGAGGAGAAAAACTGTTTTTT.

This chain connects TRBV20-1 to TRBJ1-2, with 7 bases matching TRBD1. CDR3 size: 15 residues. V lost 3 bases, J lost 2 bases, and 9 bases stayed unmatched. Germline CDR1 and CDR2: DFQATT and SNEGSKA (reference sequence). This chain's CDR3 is CSASTGAEGNYGYTF. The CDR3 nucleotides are TGCAGTGCTAGTACAGGGGCGGAGGGAAACTATGGCTACACCTTC.

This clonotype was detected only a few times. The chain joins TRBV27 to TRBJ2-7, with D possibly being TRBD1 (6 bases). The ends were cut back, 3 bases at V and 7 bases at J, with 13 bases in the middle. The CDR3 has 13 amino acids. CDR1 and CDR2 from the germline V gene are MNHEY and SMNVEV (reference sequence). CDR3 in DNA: TGTGCCAGCAGTTTGCACAGGGCTTTGGAGCAGTACTTC. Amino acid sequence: CASSLHRALEQYF.

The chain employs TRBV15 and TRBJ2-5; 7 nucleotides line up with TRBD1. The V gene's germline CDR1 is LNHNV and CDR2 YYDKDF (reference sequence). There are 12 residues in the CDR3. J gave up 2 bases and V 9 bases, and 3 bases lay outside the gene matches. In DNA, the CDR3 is TGTGCCACTGCGACAGGGCAAGAGACCCAGTACTTC. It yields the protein CATATGQETQYF.

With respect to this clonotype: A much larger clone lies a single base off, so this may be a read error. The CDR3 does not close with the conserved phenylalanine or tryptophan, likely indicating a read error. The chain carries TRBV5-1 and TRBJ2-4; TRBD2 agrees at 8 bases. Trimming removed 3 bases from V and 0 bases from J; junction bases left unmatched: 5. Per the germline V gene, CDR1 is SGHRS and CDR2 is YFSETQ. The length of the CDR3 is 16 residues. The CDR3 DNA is TGCGCCAGCAGCTATCTAGCGGGTGGAGCCAAAAACATTCAGTACATC. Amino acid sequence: CASSYLAGGAKNIQYI.